This T cell receptor beta chain was retrieved from a study of OX40 agonist ivuxolimab in advanced cancers. As for the study more broadly: Ivuxolimab was a fully human IgG2 agonistic monoclonal antibody targeting the costimulatory receptor OX40 (CD134). Intravenous ivuxolimab was administered to patients every 2 weeks at six dose levels: 0.01, 0.1, 0.3, 1.5, 3 and 10 mg/kg. Among the roughly 50 dose-escalation patients, some 19 had hepatocellular carcinoma, roughly 15 melanoma, 9 renal cell carcinoma and 9 head and neck cancer. The dose-escalation cohort was about 87% male with a mean age of approximately 59 years, ranging from roughly 20 to 80. Patients were allowed to have had prior anti-PD-1, anti-PD-L1 or anti-CTLA-4 therapy, and around 37% of the dose-escalation patients had previously received checkpoint inhibitors. Partial responses occurred in three dose-escalation patients, of whom one had hepatocellular carcinoma and two had cutaneous melanoma. The purpose of peripheral TCRbeta sequencing was to test whether ivuxolimab changed TCR sequence diversity and led to clonal T-cell expansion. The paper describes the monotherapy dose-escalation part (N of about 50 patients) of the phase I trial of ivuxolimab. Overall study results and their limits: At doses from 0.1 to 3.0 mg/kg, clonal expansion was seen in both CD4+ and CD8+ blood T cells between baseline and week 6. On average, CD8+ T cells showed more expanded clones than CD4+ T cells after ivuxolimab. Low levels of normalized T-cell clonal expansion were also seen in some patients who did not respond. In partial responders in the 0.1-3.0 mg/kg groups, normalized peripheral clonal expansion was found to be among the lowest, especially among CD8+ T cells. Antigen specificity was not determined for the clonally expanded peripheral T cells.

After removal of 5 bases from V and 4 bases from J, the junction retains 4 bases not matched to a gene. Sequences SGHVS (CDR1) and FNYEAQ (CDR2) are obtained from the germline V gene. Taken from cysteine to phenylalanine, the CDR3 has 13 residues. Solely the CDR3 DNA is kept, with 39 bases framed from the first base. The trial excluded patients who had a history of autoimmune disease or were on systemic immunosuppression. Peripheral blood for TCR sequencing was drawn from every dose cohort at baseline, at cycle 4 day 1 and at cycle 7 day 1. Samples came from an open-label, multicenter, first-in-human phase I dose-escalation trial of ivuxolimab. The trial enrolled adults with locally advanced or metastatic head and neck squamous cell, hepatocellular, melanoma or renal cell carcinoma. Before TCR sequencing, CD4+ T cells and CD8+ T cells were sorted from peripheral blood as separate populations. As to this clone: Its antigen is not yet known. No base quality information exists; no much larger clone differs at one position.

For sequencing of the TCRbeta CDR3 region, genomic DNA was extracted from the sorted cells. The immunoSEQ Assay was used for sequencing of TCRbeta CDR3 regions. Imported from immuneACCESS, the table was reduced by TCRdb to in-frame sequences with V and J called. These copies leave out some clones; in studies compared against another copy, an unresolved V gene accounts for under half, and the cause of the remainder is not known. The sample table contains about 27,000 clones; only one count was recorded for 80% to 90% of them. Just under 20% of the sample is taken by the ten largest. This receptor was obtained from an adult with an advanced solid tumor such as melanoma, head and neck, liver or kidney cancer. The sequence links TRBV7-6 to TRBJ1-1; 7 bases in between match TRBD1. This sample comprised CD4+ or CD8+ T cells sorted from blood, obtained in a trial of the OX40 agonist ivuxolimab. The nucleotide sequence is TGTGCCAGCAGCCGAACAGGGGCCACTGAAGCTTTCTTT. Its product reads: CASSRTGATEAFF.